This section outlines one T cell receptor (beta chain) sequence together with its context. Its antigen is undetermined. The data are from a study of identifying expanded T cells in peripheral blood. Study results and limitations: Across healthy donors, higher total template counts meant significantly greater roughly two-week count variance. Differentially abundant clones: roughly 1.2 between replicates, 16.4 at around 14 days, approximately 19 at four.

No infections or other immune events were documented during collection. The assay was immunoSEQ multiplex PCR, and TCRdb's table has in-frame clones only and misses some. The data contain tens of thousands of clones, 84% of them singletons. The sequence derives from a person aged 18 to 70 in good health. Sequencing was performed on blood.

CDR3 amino acids: CASSLELAAWTQYF. CDR3 bases: TGCGCCAGCAGCTTGGAACTAGCGGCCTGGACCCAGTACTTC. V usage is TRBV5-1 and J usage is TRBJ2-5; TRBD2 matches 8 bases. The J segment lost 7 bases and the V segment lost 0 bases, leaving 5 bases of the junction unmatched. CDR1 and CDR2 from the germline V gene are SGHRS and YFSETQ. This CDR3 is built from 14 residues.